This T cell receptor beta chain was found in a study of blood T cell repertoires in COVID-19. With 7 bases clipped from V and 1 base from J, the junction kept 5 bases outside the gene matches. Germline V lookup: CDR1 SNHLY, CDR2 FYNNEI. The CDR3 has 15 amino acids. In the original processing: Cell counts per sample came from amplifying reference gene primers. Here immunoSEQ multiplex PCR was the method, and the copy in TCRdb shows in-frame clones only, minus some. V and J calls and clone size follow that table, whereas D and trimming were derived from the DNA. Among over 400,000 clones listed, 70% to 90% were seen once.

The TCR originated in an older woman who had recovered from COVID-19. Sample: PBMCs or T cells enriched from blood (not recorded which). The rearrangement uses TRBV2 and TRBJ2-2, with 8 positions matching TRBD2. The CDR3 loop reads CASTLSGGNTGELFF. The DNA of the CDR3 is TGTGCCAGCACGTTGAGCGGGGGGAACACCGGGGAGCTGTTTTTT.